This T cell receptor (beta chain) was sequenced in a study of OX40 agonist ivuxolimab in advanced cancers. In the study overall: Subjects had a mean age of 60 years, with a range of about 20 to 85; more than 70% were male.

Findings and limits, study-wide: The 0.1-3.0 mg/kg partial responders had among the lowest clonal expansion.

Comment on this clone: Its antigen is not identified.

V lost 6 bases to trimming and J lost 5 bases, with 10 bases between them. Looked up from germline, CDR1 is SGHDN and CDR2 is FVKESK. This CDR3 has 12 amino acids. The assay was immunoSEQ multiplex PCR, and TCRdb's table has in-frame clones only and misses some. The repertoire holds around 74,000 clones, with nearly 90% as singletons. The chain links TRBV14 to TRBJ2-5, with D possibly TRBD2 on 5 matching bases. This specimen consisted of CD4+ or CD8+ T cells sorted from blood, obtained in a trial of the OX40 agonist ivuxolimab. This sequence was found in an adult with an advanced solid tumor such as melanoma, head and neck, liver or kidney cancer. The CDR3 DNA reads TGTGCCAGCAGGATCGGGAAGGAGACCCAGTACTTC. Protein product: CASRIGKETQYF.